This TCR beta chain came from a study of T cells in Graves' hyperthyroidism and ophthalmopathy. Study information: Staff took peripheral blood when the initial diagnosis was made, before any treatment began.

This clonotype occurred many times. Trimming removed 4 bases from V and 2 bases from J; junction bases left unmatched: 7. Germline CDR1 reads DFQATT; CDR2 reads SNEGSKA (reference sequence). The CDR3 consists of 15 residues. The cohort's ophthalmopathy patients, a group with duration under 3 months, had a Clinical Activity Score of at least 3 and a NOSPECS grade of at least 4. The study based diagnoses on clinical symptoms, serum thyroxine and TRAb, thyroid ultrasound and orbital computed tomography. TCR beta CDR3 regions were amplified from RNA. Researchers ran a first-round RT-PCR on the TCR CDR3 using the HTBI primer set. TCRdb used MiXCR to reprocess the multiplex PCR reads, holding one entry per CDR3 protein. Of 45,000 to 75,000 distinct CDR3 sequences listed, about 50% are singletons.

Sequenced sample: blood. V and J are TRBV20-1 and TRBJ2-5, with TRBD2 identical over 10 bases. The clonotype comes from a woman younger than 45 with Graves' ophthalmopathy. DNA for the CDR3: TGCAGTGCTATTAACCCTAGCGGGAGTCAAGAGACCCAGTACTTC. Protein product: CSAINPSGSQETQYF.